This T cell receptor (beta chain) was profiled in a study of technical replicates of blood from several donors. The protocol was immunoSEQ multiplex PCR, while the TCRdb copy is restricted to in-frame clones and leaves out a portion. The profile shows over 60,000 clones, 93% of them singletons. Deletions cut 8 bases from V and 0 bases from J, with 14 bases between. The V gene's germline CDR1 is MNHEY and CDR2 SVGAGI. CDR3 length: 15 residues. The receptor was derived from a human donor in good health. Sequenced material: T cells isolated from PBMCs. This rearrangement joins TRBV6-5 to TRBJ2-1; D may be TRBD2 (6 bases). CDR3 nucleotides: TGTGCCAGCCAGAGGGAGGTATCCTCCTACAATGAGCAGTTCTTC. This codes for CASQREVSSYNEQFF.